The 18 T cell receptor beta chains reported below all come from one sample, sequenced in a study of blood T cell repertoires in COVID-19. Produced via immunoSEQ multiplex PCR; TCRdb's table is partial and in-frame only. The sample lists more than 90,000 clones; around nine tenths were seen once. The sequenced material came from peripheral blood. Receptor source: a woman in her sixties with COVID-19, enrolled during active disease.

This clone was seen a handful of times. This chain joins TRBV7-2 and TRBJ1-2, with no clear D. Trimming shortened V by 5 bases and J by 8 bases, and 15 bases separated the two germline ends. The germline V gene encodes CDR1 SGHTA and CDR2 FQGNSA. The CDR3 spans 13 residues. The CDR3 region has the DNA TGTGCCAGCAGCCCGAGGCCCGGGATCGGCTACACCTTC. It translates to CASSPRPGIGYTF.

The chain joins TRBV10-3 to TRBJ2-7; 7 bases map to TRBD1. V was pared by 4 bases and J by 2 bases, with 5 bases of the junction left unmatched. The CDR3 is 14 amino acids. Germline-derived CDR1 and CDR2 are ENHRY and SYGVKD. This chain's CDR3 is CAISVTGVAYEQYF. The DNA of the CDR3 is TGTGCCATCAGTGTAACAGGGGTGGCCTACGAGCAGTACTTC.

This clone came up once. V usage is TRBV28 and J usage is TRBJ2-7, with TRBD1 identical over 7 bases. V was pared by 6 bases and J by 2 bases, with 4 bases of the junction left unmatched. CDR3 length: 13 amino acids. CDR1 and CDR2 (germline): MDHEN, SYDVKM. CDR3 in amino acids: CASSRDSPYEQYF. CDR3 DNA sequence: TGTGCCAGCAGCAGGGACAGCCCCTACGAGCAGTACTTC.

The gene calls are TRBV9 and TRBJ2-3; D is perhaps TRBD2 (6 bases). The CDR3 is made up of 15 amino acids. The germline CDR1 and CDR2 sequences are SGDLS and YYNGEE. The V end lost 3 bases, the J end lost 4 bases, and 15 bases lay between the germline ends. CDR3 loop: CASSGLKGGADTQYF. The CDR3, as DNA: TGTGCCAGCAGCGGACTGAAGGGAGGAGCAGATACGCAGTATTTT. Combining the CDR3 with reference TRBV9 and TRBJ2-3 gives the whole variable domain DSGVTQTPKHLITATGQRVTLRCSPRSGDLSVYWYQQSLDQGLQFLIQYYNGEERAKGNILERFSAQQFPDLHSELNLSSLELGDSALYFCASSGLKGGADTQYFGPGTRLTVL.

This clone occurred a few times. The chain joins TRBV5-5 to TRBJ2-7; tentative D call: TRBD1 (6 bases). This CDR3 has 13 amino acids. The ends were cut back, 5 bases at V and 5 bases at J, with 14 bases in the middle. CDR1 is SGHKS and CDR2 is YYEKEE in the germline V gene (reference sequence). CDR3 sequence reads: CASRRWGRNEQYF. CDR3 DNA: TGTGCCAGCAGAAGGTGGGGGCGGAACGAGCAGTACTTC.

In its sample, this clone was seen a few times. The chain has TRBV4-1 and TRBJ1-1; possibly TRBD1 for D (6 bases). CDR1 is MGHRA and CDR2 is YSYEKL in the germline V gene. The CDR3 is made up of 14 amino acids. Trimming removed 0 bases at V and 6 bases at J, with 11 bases between. The CDR3 region has the DNA TGCGCCAGCAGCCAAGATACAGGGAGCCCTGAAGCTTTCTTT. Translation: CASSQDTGSPEAFF.

As concerns this clone: One end of the junction varies from germline; a read error may be responsible. The chain recombines TRBV30 with TRBJ1-2, with D tentatively TRBD1 (6 bases). The germline gives CDR1 GTSNPN, CDR2 SVGIG (reference sequence). CDR3 size: 13 residues. This CDR3 reads CAWSVSQGYAYTF. CDR3 nucleotide sequence: TGTGCCTGGAGTGTAAGTCAGGGGTATGCCTACACCTTC. Full variable domain (outside the CDR3, taken from reference TRBV30 and TRBJ1-2): SQTIHQWPATLVQPVGSPLSLECTVEGTSNPNLYWYRQAAGRGLQLLFYSVGIGQISSEVPQNLSASRPQDRQFILSSKKLLLSDSGFYLCAWSVSQGYAYTFGSGTRLTVV.

This clone was counted once. The chain is built from TRBV3-1 (or the pseudogene TRBV3-2) and TRBJ2-5; D uncertain. Germline V gene sequence: CDR1 LGHDT, CDR2 YNNKEL (reference sequence). This CDR3 comprises 14 residues. Trimming left V 4 bases short and J 7 bases short, with 16 bases between. DNA for the CDR3: TGTGCCAGCAGCCCCCTTGAAGCAAGAGGGACCCAGTACTTC. Protein sequence: CASSPLEARGTQYF.

This clone was picked up a small number of times. V and J are TRBV11-2 and TRBJ1-1, with a tentative D call TRBD1 (5 bases). CDR3 length equals 15 residues. Deletions cut 7 bases from V and 2 bases from J, with 17 bases between. The V gene's germline CDR1 is SGHAT and CDR2 FQNNGV. CDR3: CASTSQTVINTEAFF. The CDR3 region has the DNA TGTGCCAGCACCTCACAGACAGTTATTAACACTGAAGCTTTCTTT.

The genes are TRBV4-1 and TRBJ2-1, with D perhaps matching TRBD2 (6 bases). The CDR3 spans 15 residues. V gave up 3 bases and J gave up 4 bases, with 13 bases separating them. CDR1 is MGHRA and CDR2 is YSYEKL in the germline V gene. The DNA of the CDR3 is TGCGCCAGCAGCCACCTTCCCAGCGGGTACAATGAGCAGTTCTTC. The encoded protein is CASSHLPSGYNEQFF.

This chain connects TRBV7-2 to TRBJ1-1; 9 nucleotides line up with TRBD1. The CDR3 is made up of 14 amino acids. Germline V gene data show CDR1 as SGHTA and CDR2 as FQGNSA. V gave up 8 bases and J gave up 4 bases; unmatched junction bases: 8. CDR3 DNA sequence: TGTGCCAGCGGGAGGACAGGGGCGGGCACTGAAGCTTTCTTT. As protein: CASGRTGAGTEAFF.

The CDR3 loop is CASSPRGGSYNEQFF. The CDR3 region has the DNA TGCGCCAGCAGCCCCCGGGGGGGCTCCTACAATGAGCAGTTCTTC. The chain couples TRBV5-1 to TRBJ2-1; 8 bases align to TRBD2. CDR3 size: 15 residues. Germline V CDR1 and CDR2: SGHRS, YFSETQ. V gave up 4 bases and J gave up 0 bases; unmatched junction bases: 3.

The chain combines TRBV2 with TRBJ1-5, with 8 bases fitting TRBD1. The CDR3 is 15 residues long. The J segment lost 2 bases and the V segment lost 4 bases, leaving 4 bases of the junction unmatched. Germline CDR1 reads SNHLY; CDR2 reads FYNNEI. CDR3 sequence: CASSATGGGNQPQHF. In nucleotides, the CDR3 is TGTGCCAGCAGTGCCACAGGGGGAGGCAATCAGCCCCAGCATTTT.

This clone occurred once. The rearrangement uses TRBV3-1 (or the pseudogene TRBV3-2) and TRBJ1-2, with D perhaps matching TRBD1 (5 bases). V lost 4 bases and J lost 3, with 9 bases in between. The CDR3 is 13 amino acids. The germline V gene has CDR1 LGHDT and CDR2 YNNKEL (reference sequence). CDR3 sequence (DNA): TGTGCCAGCAGCCTGGGGGGTGACTATGGCTACACCTTC. Its translation is CASSLGGDYGYTF.

The chain has TRBV27 and TRBJ1-2; 9 nucleotides align to TRBD1. V gave up 3 bases and J gave up 7 bases; unmatched junction bases: 3. This CDR3 is built from 13 residues. Germline V gene data show CDR1 as MNHEY and CDR2 as SMNVEV (reference sequence). CDR3 amino acids: CASSFGDRAGYTF. In nucleotides, the CDR3 is TGTGCCAGCAGTTTCGGGGACAGGGCTGGCTACACCTTC.

The DNA for the CDR3 is TGTGCCAGCTCACTCGACAGGGGTCGATCACCCCTCCACTTT. The encoded protein is CASSLDRGRSPLHF. The rearrangement links TRBV18 to TRBJ1-6; TRBD1 matches 8 bases. Germline V gives CDR1 KGHSH, CDR2 LQKENI. V was pared by 4 bases and J by 10 bases, with 6 bases of the junction left unmatched. This CDR3 is 14 amino acids long.

The chain employs TRBV5-4 and TRBJ2-1, with 10 bases matching TRBD1. The CDR3 covers 11 residues. CDR1 SGHNT and CDR2 YYREEE come from the germline V gene (reference sequence). J gave up 14 bases and V 3 bases, and 2 bases lay outside the gene matches. CDR3 sequence: CASSSGQGEFF. The CDR3 coding sequence is TGTGCCAGCAGCTCCGGACAGGGGGAGTTCTTC.

The chain uses TRBV18 and TRBJ2-1, with a weak D call TRBD2 (6 bases). With 3 bases removed from V and 6 bases from J, the gap between germline ends came to 9 bases. The germline V gene encodes CDR1 KGHSH and CDR2 LQKENI. The CDR3 totals 13 residues. Here the CDR3 DNA reads TGTGCCAGCTCACCCGGGGGAGGCAATGAGCAGTTCTTC. It encodes CASSPGGGNEQFF.